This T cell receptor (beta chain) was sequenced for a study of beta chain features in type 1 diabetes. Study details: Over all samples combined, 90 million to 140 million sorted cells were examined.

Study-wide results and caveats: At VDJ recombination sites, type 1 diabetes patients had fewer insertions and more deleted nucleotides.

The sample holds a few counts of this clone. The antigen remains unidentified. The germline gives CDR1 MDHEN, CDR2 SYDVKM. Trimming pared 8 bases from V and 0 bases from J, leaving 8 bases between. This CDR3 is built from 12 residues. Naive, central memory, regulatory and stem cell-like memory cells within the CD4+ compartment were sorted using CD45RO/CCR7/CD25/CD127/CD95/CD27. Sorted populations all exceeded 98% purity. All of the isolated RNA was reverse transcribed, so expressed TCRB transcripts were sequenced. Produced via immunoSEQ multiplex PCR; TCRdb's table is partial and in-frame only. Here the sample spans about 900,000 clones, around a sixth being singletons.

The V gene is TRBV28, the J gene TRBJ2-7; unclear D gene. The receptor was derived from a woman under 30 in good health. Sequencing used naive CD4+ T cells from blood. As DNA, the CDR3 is TGTGCCAGCGGCAGCCACTCCTACGAGCAGTACTTC. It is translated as CASGSHSYEQYF.